These 25 T cell receptor beta chains came from one sample sequenced in a study of shared clonotypes between healthy human individuals. Profiling relied on immunoSEQ multiplex PCR, and the TCRdb table lists in-frame clones only, not all of them. The table has roughly 490,000 clones, 70% to 80% seen once. Specimen: PBMCs. These receptor sequences come from a woman aged 40 to 50 in good health. Some clones in this sample may be carry-over from other donors' samples.

V and J are TRBV5-1 and TRBJ2-3, with 8 positions matching TRBD2. This CDR3 is 16 amino acids long. The V gene end was trimmed by 1 base and the J gene end by 2 bases; junction bases not matched to a gene: 6. CDR1 and CDR2 from the germline V gene are SGHRS and YFSETQ. CDR3 nucleotide sequence: TGCGCCAGCAGCTTGCCGACTAGCGAGCACACAGATACGCAGTATTTT. Translation: CASSLPTSEHTDTQYF.

The genes are TRBV9 and TRBJ2-7; 11 nucleotides agree with TRBD2. The J segment lost 3 bases and the V segment lost 4 bases, leaving 6 bases of the junction unmatched. Germline values: CDR1 SGDLS, CDR2 YYNGEE. The CDR3 consists of 15 residues. The CDR3, as DNA: TGTGCCAGCAGCCCCACTAGCGGGAGAAACTACGAGCAGTACTTC. It specifies CASSPTSGRNYEQYF.

This clone showed up just once. CDR3 sequence (DNA): TGCGCCAGCAGCTTAGAGAACTCAAACACAGATACGCAGTATTTT. Translating it yields CASSLENSNTDTQYF. This chain connects TRBV5-1 to TRBJ2-3; no firm D call. Germline assignment: CDR1 SGHRS and CDR2 YFSETQ. This CDR3 spans 15 amino acids. The V gene lost 2 bases and the J gene lost 2 bases, with 12 bases spanning the gap.

CDR3 sequence: CASSLGVSQETYEQYF. The CDR3 nucleotides read TGTGCCAGCAGCTTAGGGGTCAGCCAAGAGACCTACGAGCAGTACTTC. The rearrangement links TRBV11-2 to TRBJ2-5, with D unresolved. Matching the DNA end better, TRBJ2-7 makes the J call doubtful. This CDR3 is 16 amino acids long. From germline, CDR1 is SGHAT and CDR2 FQNNGV.

CDR3 loop: CASSQERGLAALSEQYF. CDR3 nucleotide sequence: TGTGCCAGCAGCCAAGAACGGGGACTAGCGGCCTTATCCGAGCAGTACTTC. The rearrangement links TRBV4-2 to TRBJ2-7; 11 bases map to TRBD2. J lost 6 bases, V lost 0 bases, and 10 bases had no gene match. This CDR3 is built from 17 residues. The germline V gene encodes CDR1 LGHNA and CDR2 YNFKEQ.

V usage is TRBV5-1 and J usage is TRBJ2-7, with D possibly being TRBD2 (7 bases). The CDR3 is 17 residues long. Germline CDR1 reads SGHRS; CDR2 reads YFSETQ. The V gene lost 0 bases and the J gene lost 6 bases, with 22 bases spanning the gap. CDR3 DNA sequence: TGCGCCAGCAGCTTGGCCCGAAGCGGGACACCCTCCCGCGAGCAGTACTTC. The encoded protein is CASSLARSGTPSREQYF.

The J gene is TRBJ2-1, the V gene TRBV9; TRBD2 matches at 9 bases. This CDR3 region has 15 residues. J gave up 7 bases and V 3 bases, and 8 bases lay outside the gene matches. Germline CDR1 is SGDLS and CDR2 is YYNGEE. The CDR3 sequence: CASSERGTSKNEQFF. The CDR3 nucleotides are TGTGCCAGCAGCGAGAGAGGGACTAGCAAGAATGAGCAGTTCTTC.

This clone was seen only once. Here the CDR3 reads CASSQHGGRALGLNEQFF. The CDR3 nucleotides read TGTGCCAGCAGCCAACATGGCGGGAGAGCTTTGGGGCTAAATGAGCAGTTCTTC. This rearrangement joins TRBV4-2 to TRBJ2-1; 7 nucleotides agree with TRBD2. Trimming took 2 bases from V and 7 from J; bases not matched to a gene: 17. This CDR3 has 18 residues. Germline CDR1 and CDR2: LGHNA and YNFKEQ.

This chain joins TRBV5-4 and TRBJ2-1, with a weak D call TRBD2 (5 bases). The CDR3 runs to 16 residues. Trimming removed 2 bases at V and 1 base at J, with 13 bases between. In germline, CDR1 is SGHNT, CDR2 YYREEE (reference sequence). The CDR3 is CASSFSRGGSYNEQFF. CDR3 bases: TGTGCCAGCAGCTTTTCTAGAGGCGGGTCCTACAATGAGCAGTTCTTC. The entire variable domain, with the rest obtained from reference TRBV5-4 and TRBJ2-1, is as follows: ETGVTQSPTHLIKTRGQQVTLRCSSQSGHNTVSWYQQALGQGPQFIFQYYREEENGRGNFPPRFSGLQFPNYSSELNVNALELDDSALYLCASSFSRGGSYNEQFFGPGTRLTVL.

CDR3 nucleotide sequence: TGTGCCAGCAGCTTAGGGGGAGGGACAGCGACCTACGAGCAGTACTTC. It translates to CASSLGGGTATYEQYF. The V gene is TRBV7-9, the J gene TRBJ2-7, with D perhaps being TRBD1 or TRBD2 (7 bases each). The CDR3 totals 16 residues. CDR1 SEHNR and CDR2 FQNEAQ come from the germline V gene (reference sequence). V gave up 1 base and J gave up 2 bases, with 15 bases separating them.

A word on this clone: At one boundary the junction diverges from the germline segment, which might be a read error. This sequence joins TRBV25-1 and TRBJ2-7; a possible D gene is TRBD1 (6 bases). Germline loops: CDR1 MGHDK, CDR2 SYGVNS. CDR3 length equals 16 residues. CDR3 loop: CASSPGQFKASHEQYF. In DNA form, the CDR3 reads TGTGCCAGCAGTCCAGGACAGTTTAAGGCCTCCCACGAGCAGTACTTC.

The table lists this clone with a few counts. The genes are TRBV10-3 and TRBJ1-5; D possibly corresponds to TRBD1 (5 bases). The V end lost 0 bases, the J end lost 5 bases, and 14 bases lay between the germline ends. Germline-derived CDR1 and CDR2 are ENHRY and SYGVKD. The CDR3 spans 16 residues. The CDR3 spells CAISESDRRGHQPQHF. CDR3 coding DNA: TGTGCCATCAGTGAGTCTGATAGGAGGGGCCATCAGCCCCAGCATTTT.

The rearrangement uses TRBV9 and TRBJ2-7; 9 nucleotides agree with TRBD1. This CDR3 contains 15 residues. V was clipped by 3 bases and J by 0 bases; unmatched bases: 4. Germline CDR1 is SGDLS and CDR2 is YYNGEE. The CDR3 coding sequence is TGTGCCAGCAGCGCCGGGACAGGGCCCTCCTACGAGCAGTACTTC. Translating gives CASSAGTGPSYEQYF. Filled out from reference TRBV9 and TRBJ2-7, the complete variable domain reads DSGVTQTPKHLITATGQRVTLRCSPRSGDLSVYWYQQSLDQGLQFLIQYYNGEERAKGNILERFSAQQFPDLHSELNLSSLELGDSALYFCASSAGTGPSYEQYFGPGTRLTVT.

The rearrangement joins TRBV4-1 to TRBJ2-4, with D perhaps matching TRBD1 (6 bases). The V end lost 1 base, the J end lost 5 bases, and 9 bases lay between the germline ends. Germline V lookup: CDR1 MGHRA, CDR2 YSYEKL. This CDR3 comprises 14 residues. The CDR3 is CASSQGYRENIQYF. CDR3 in DNA: TGCGCCAGCAGCCAAGGGTACAGGGAAAACATTCAGTACTTC.

The chain links TRBV15 to TRBJ1-5; 8 bases map to TRBD1. Germline CDR1 LNHNV, CDR2 YYDKDF (reference sequence). Trimming removed 5 bases from V and 5 bases from J; junction bases left unmatched: 5. There are 14 residues in the CDR3. The CDR3 is CATSFGQGHQPQHF. The DNA of the CDR3 is TGTGCCACCAGCTTCGGACAGGGACATCAGCCCCAGCATTTT.

Remarks on this clone: Other nucleotide sequences in the sample specify the same CDR3. CDR3 loop: CASSFRGGYGYTF. The CDR3 DNA reads as TGTGCCAGCAGTTTCAGGGGAGGCTATGGCTACACCTTC. The chain is built from TRBV28 and TRBJ1-2; a weak D match, TRBD1 (6 bases). The CDR3 length is 13 residues. Trimming left V 3 bases short and J 4 bases short, with 9 bases between. The germline V gene encodes CDR1 MDHEN and CDR2 SYDVKM.

The rearrangement joins TRBV6-1 to TRBJ2-3; no firm D call. This CDR3 spans 14 amino acids. Germline loops: CDR1 MNHNS, CDR2 SASEGT. V lost 2 bases and J 2 bases, leaving 8 bases between the germline ends. The CDR3 region has the DNA TGTGCCAGCAGTGAAAGTGCAGTCACAGATACGCAGTATTTT. Its translation is CASSESAVTDTQYF.

This chain uses TRBV7-9 with TRBJ2-3; 11 nucleotides agree with TRBD2. The CDR3 totals 15 residues. Losses at the gene ends were 1 base for V and 6 bases for J; bases not matched to a gene: 3. Germline loops: CDR1 SEHNR, CDR2 FQNEAQ (reference sequence). The CDR3: CASSLVTSGADTQYF. CDR3 in DNA: TGTGCCAGCAGCTTAGTGACTAGCGGGGCGGATACGCAGTATTTT.

The chain is built from TRBV9 and TRBJ2-1, with 10 bases identical to TRBD2. In germline, CDR1 is SGDLS, CDR2 YYNGEE. J lost 9 bases, V lost 2 bases, and 2 bases had no gene match. This CDR3 is 13 amino acids long. As DNA, the CDR3 is TGTGCCAGCAGCGTCCTAGCGGGAGTTGAGCAGTTCTTC. Translated, it gives CASSVLAGVEQFF.

V is TRBV27 and J is TRBJ2-5; 13 positions match TRBD2. The CDR3 is 15 amino acids. Trimming removed 2 bases from V and 4 bases from J; junction bases left unmatched: 1. CDR1 is MNHEY and CDR2 is SMNVEV in the germline V gene (reference sequence). This CDR3 reads CASSLRTSGRETQYF. In DNA form, the CDR3 reads TGTGCCAGCAGTTTACGGACTAGCGGGAGAGAGACCCAGTACTTC.

This clone was counted at least ten times. V usage is TRBV2 and J usage is TRBJ2-5, with TRBD1 identical over 11 bases. The J call could be wrong; TRBJ2-7 is a better fit for the DNA end. The CDR3 sequence is 14 residues long. Germline CDR1 and CDR2: SNHLY and FYNNEI. As DNA, the CDR3 is TGTGCCAGCAGTAGAACCGGGACAGGGGGCGAGCAGTACTTC. Translated: CASSRTGTGGEQYF.

The gene calls are TRBV28 and TRBJ1-2, with D possibly TRBD1 on 6 matching bases. Trimming removed 5 bases at V and 5 bases at J, with 15 bases between. The CDR3 contains 14 residues. Germline CDR1 reads MDHEN; CDR2 reads SYDVKM. In DNA form, the CDR3 reads TGTGCCAGCAGTCCCCCCAGGGGTGGATATGGCTACACCTTC. Encoded protein: CASSPPRGGYGYTF.

For this clone: A far larger clone is just one base off, so this is likely a read error. This chain uses TRBV5-5 with TRBJ1-1, with D unresolved. Trimming cost V 4 bases and J 1 base, with 2 bases left between them. This CDR3 comprises 11 residues. Germline CDR1 is SGHKS and CDR2 is YYEKEE (reference sequence). The CDR3 nucleotides read TGTGCCAGCAGCGAGAACACTGAAGCTTTCTTT. As protein: CASSENTEAFF.

This clone was recorded once. The rearrangement links TRBV7-9 to TRBJ1-1, with unresolved D. Trimming removed 0 bases from V and 6 bases from J, with 5 bases in between. Germline CDR1 and CDR2: SEHNR and FQNEAQ (reference sequence). This CDR3 has 12 residues. The CDR3 DNA reads TGTGCCAGCAGCTTAGCTTGGGCTGAAGCTTTCTTT. This sequence encodes CASSLAWAEAFF.

The rearrangement uses TRBV7-3 and TRBJ2-7, with 8 bases fitting TRBD1. The CDR3 length is 14 residues. Trimming removed 5 bases from V and 0 bases from J; junction bases left unmatched: 3. The germline V gene encodes CDR1 SGHTA and CDR2 FQGTGA. CDR3 amino acids: CASSPDRDSYEQYF. For the CDR3, the DNA is TGTGCCAGCAGCCCGGACAGGGACTCCTACGAGCAGTACTTC.